This is a list of T cell receptor beta chains from one sample in a study of blood T cell repertoires in COVID-19. The table came from immunoSEQ multiplex PCR; TCRdb's copy has only in-frame clones and leaves some out. Of approximately 150,000 clones in the sample, approximately 80% were seen once. The sequenced sample consisted of PBMCs or T cells enriched from blood (not recorded which). These receptors originate from a man aged 65-85 years who had been exposed to COVID-19. CDR3s include the opening cysteine and the closing phenylalanine or tryptophan. A D gene is named only where the DNA matches it firmly. A row's size may be missing; if present it is once, few, many or a size class.

v_gene	d_gene	abundance	j_gene	CDR3aa	CDR3nt
TRBV19	TRBD1	few	TRBJ2-1	CASRRTGANNEQFF	TGTGCCAGTAGGCGGACAGGGGCTAACAATGAGCAGTTCTTC
TRBV6-2/TRBV6-3	.	.	TRBJ1-1	CASSRQNMNTEAFF	TGTGCCAGCAGTCGACAGAACATGAACACTGAAGCTTTCTTT
TRBV12-3/TRBV12-4	.	.	TRBJ2-2	CASSSQNTGELFF	TGTGCCAGCAGTTCCCAAAACACCGGGGAGCTGTTTTTT
TRBV27	.	.	TRBJ2-1	CASSKRYPHNEQFF	TGTGCCAGCAGTAAGCGGTACCCTCACAATGAGCAGTTCTTC
TRBV3-1/TRBV3-2	.	.	TRBJ1-2	CASSQDGNIGGYGYTF	TGTGCCAGCAGCCAAGACGGGAACATCGGAGGCTATGGCTACACCTTC
TRBV5-6	.	.	TRBJ1-6	CASSLASNSPLHF	TGTGCCAGCAGCTTGGCCAGTAATTCACCCCTCCACTTT
TRBV19	TRBD1	.	TRBJ1-2	CASSQGQGGTNYGYTF	TGTGCCAGTAGTCAGGGACAGGGGGGAACTAACTATGGCTACACCTTC
TRBV7-2	.	.	TRBJ1-1	CASSLVRGGEAFF	TGTGCCAGCAGCTTAGTTAGGGGAGGTGAAGCTTTCTTT
TRBV19	.	few	TRBJ1-2	CASRSRGGDSGYTF	TGTGCCAGTAGGTCCCGAGGGGGGGATTCGGGCTACACCTTC
TRBV28	.	few	TRBJ1-1	CASSFSRMNTEAFF	TGTGCCAGCTCCTTCTCCAGAATGAACACTGAAGCTTTCTTT
TRBV2	TRBD2	once	TRBJ2-1	CASSETQLGTRPYNEQFF	TGTGCCAGCAGTGAAACCCAATTAGGGACTAGACCATACAATGAGCAGTTCTTC
TRBV21-1	.	.	TRBJ2-2	CASSKKGTGRSGELFF	TGTGCCAGCAGCAAAAAAGGAACAGGGCGGTCCGGGGAGCTGTTTTTT
TRBV12-3/TRBV12-4	.	.	TRBJ2-7	CASSPDTNYEQYF	TGTGCCAGCAGCCCGGACACGAACTACGAGCAGTACTTC
TRBV4-3	TRBD2	.	TRBJ2-1	CASSQAGSGRAWGEQFF	TGCGCCAGCAGCCAAGCTGGTAGCGGGAGGGCCTGGGGTGAGCAGTTCTTC
TRBV14	.	.	TRBJ2-3	CASSQRLSLTDTQYF	TGTGCCAGCAGCCAGCGACTCTCGCTCACAGATACGCAGTATTTT
TRBV6-6	TRBD1	.	TRBJ1-2	CASSLDRTGIGMDGYTF	TGTGCCAGCAGTCTAGACCGGACAGGGATCGGTATGGATGGCTACACCTTC
TRBV5-1	.	.	TRBJ1-2	CASSSGGQPNGYTF	TGCGCCAGCAGCTCCGGAGGACAGCCGAATGGCTACACCTTC
TRBV4-1	TRBD2	.	TRBJ2-2	CASSQHTTSGRAGELFF	TGCGCCAGCAGCCAACACACGACTAGCGGGAGGGCCGGGGAGCTGTTTTTT
TRBV7-3	.	.	TRBJ2-5	CASSSPPGAQYF	TGTGCCAGCAGCTCCCCGCCCGGGGCCCAGTACTTC
TRBV28	.	.	TRBJ1-4	CASSPGGLEGSMEKLFF	TGTGCCAGCAGTCCGGGGGGCTTAGAAGGGAGCATGGAAAAACTGTTTTTT
TRBV27	.	once	TRBJ2-1	CASSIPIGSPNSYEQFF	TGTGCCAGCAGTATACCCATAGGTAGCCCAAACTCCTATGAGCAGTTCTTC
TRBV19	.	.	TRBJ2-4	CASGTMARGGQAKNIQYF	TGTGCCAGCGGAACGATGGCCCGTGGGGGCCAAGCCAAAAACATTCAGTACTTC
TRBV19	TRBD2	.	TRBJ2-3	CASSAKRGGTDTQYF	TGTGCCAGTAGTGCAAAGCGGGGGGGCACAGATACGCAGTATTTT
TRBV23-1	.	.	TRBJ1-1	CASSQGSLNTEAFF	TGCGCCAGCAGTCAGGGTAGCCTGAACACTGAAGCTTTCTTT
TRBV29-1	TRBD2	.	TRBJ2-7	CSVEGFGGAGDEQYF	TGCAGCGTTGAGGGATTCGGGGGGGCAGGCGACGAGCAGTACTTC
TRBV18	TRBD1	.	TRBJ1-6	CASSPGQGDNSPLHF	TGTGCCAGCTCTCCCGGACAGGGGGATAATTCACCCCTCCACTTT